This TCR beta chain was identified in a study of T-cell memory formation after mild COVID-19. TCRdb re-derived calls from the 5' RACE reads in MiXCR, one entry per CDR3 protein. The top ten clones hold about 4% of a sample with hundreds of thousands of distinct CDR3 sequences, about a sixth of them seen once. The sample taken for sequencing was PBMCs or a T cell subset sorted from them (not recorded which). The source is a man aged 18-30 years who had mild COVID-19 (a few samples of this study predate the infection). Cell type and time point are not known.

In nucleotides, the CDR3 is TGTGCCAGCAGCTCCTCACTAGCGGAAGAGACCCAGTACTTC. Protein product: CASSSSLAEETQYF. The chain links TRBV7-2 to TRBJ2-5, with 8 positions matching TRBD2. Germline assignment: CDR1 SGHTA and CDR2 FQGNSA. The CDR3 has 14 residues. Trimming cost V 4 bases and J 3 bases; bases outside gene matches: 4.